The next 5 T cell receptor beta chains were all read from a single sample in a study of shared clonotypes between healthy human individuals. The method was immunoSEQ multiplex PCR; TCRdb's version includes in-frame clones alone and lacks a portion of them. The top ten hold roughly 24% of the sample, which has about 680,000 clones, 92% seen once. Terminally differentiated effector memory CD45RA+ cells were excluded from the naive CD8 cells, which were CD45RO-negative and positively selected for CCR7. Sequenced: naive CD8+ T cells sorted from blood. These receptors were collected from a man in his thirties or forties in good health.

This clone has more than one count but fewer than ten. The chain uses TRBV27 and TRBJ2-7, with 8 nucleotides matching TRBD2. The germline V gene has CDR1 MNHEY and CDR2 SMNVEV (reference sequence). The CDR3 runs 12 residues. V was clipped by 8 bases and J by 7 bases; unmatched bases: 7. CDR3 nucleotide sequence: TGTGCCAGCCGGGAGGGGTCTAGGGAGCAGTACTTC. Residues: CASREGSREQYF.

This clone was seen only once. This chain joins TRBV28 and TRBJ2-1; 9 bases are shared with TRBD1. The V gene's germline CDR1 is MDHEN and CDR2 SYDVKM. With 4 bases clipped from V and 4 bases from J, the junction kept 11 bases outside the gene matches. The CDR3 spans 17 residues. The CDR3 loop reads CASSSELQGAEYNEQFF. The CDR3 DNA reads as TGTGCCAGCAGTTCGGAACTACAGGGGGCAGAATACAATGAGCAGTTCTTC.

V usage is TRBV11-2 and J usage is TRBJ2-5; D gene ambiguous. With 6 bases removed from V and 4 bases from J, the gap between germline ends came to 15 bases. This CDR3 contains 14 residues. Germline CDR1 reads SGHAT; CDR2 reads FQNNGV. CDR3 nucleotides: TGTGCCAGCAGACCCGTGGGGTACGGAGAGACCCAGTACTTC. Protein product: CASRPVGYGETQYF.

This clone was seen once. CDR3 sequence: CASWAESYEQYF. The DNA of the CDR3 is TGCGCCAGTTGGGCGGAGTCCTACGAGCAGTACTTC. V and J are TRBV10-2 and TRBJ2-7; D not resolved. Germline V gene lookup returns CDR1 WSHSY and CDR2 SAAADI. This CDR3 has 12 residues. V gave up 9 bases and J gave up 1 base, with 10 bases separating them.

V usage is TRBV7-8 and J usage is TRBJ1-4; the D gene is possibly TRBD1 (5 bases). Germline V gene lookup returns CDR1 SGHVS and CDR2 FQNEAQ. V gave up 1 base and J gave up 5 bases, with 14 bases separating them. CDR3 length: 16 residues. The CDR3 DNA sequence: TGTGCCAGCAGCTTAGGGGTGCAGGGCGCAAATGAAAAACTGTTTTTT. Protein: CASSLGVQGANEKLFF.